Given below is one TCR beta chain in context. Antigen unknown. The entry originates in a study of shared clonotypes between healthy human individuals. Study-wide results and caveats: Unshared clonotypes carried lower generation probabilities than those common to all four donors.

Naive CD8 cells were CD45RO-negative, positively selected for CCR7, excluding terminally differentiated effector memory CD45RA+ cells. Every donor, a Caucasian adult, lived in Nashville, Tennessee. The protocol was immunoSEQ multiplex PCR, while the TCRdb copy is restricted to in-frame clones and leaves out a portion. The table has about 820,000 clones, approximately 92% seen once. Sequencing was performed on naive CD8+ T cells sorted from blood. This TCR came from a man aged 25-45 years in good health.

CDR3: CASRSLGGAGVEVYTGELFF. DNA of the CDR3: TGTGCCAGCAGGTCTCTAGGGGGCGCTGGGGTGGAAGTCTACACCGGGGAGCTGTTTTTT. This sequence joins TRBV28 and TRBJ2-2; 7 bases line up with TRBD1. The V and J ends lost 6 bases and 3 bases, in that order; junction bases with no gene match: 22. The CDR3 is 20 amino acids. Germline CDR1 reads MDHEN; CDR2 reads SYDVKM.